This is a list of T cell receptor beta chains from one sample in a study of blood T cell repertoires in COVID-19. Only in-frame clones appear in the TCRdb table, and some are missing; sequencing was by immunoSEQ multiplex PCR. This sample has approximately 70,000 clones, with around 93% found just once. Sequencing input: peripheral blood. The receptors were gathered from a woman aged 55 to 70 with active COVID-19. CDR3s include the opening cysteine and the closing phenylalanine or tryptophan. The D gene is left open where the match is weak. Clone size is not always given. Where it is, it says once, few, many or a class for expanded clones.

TRBD1 TRBJ1-1 TRBV11-2 . CASSLDLLRAGGPSRTEAFF TGTGCCAGCAGCTTAGATCTTTTGAGGGCAGGGGGCCCCTCTAGAACTGAAGCTTTCTTT
. TRBJ2-3 TRBV5-1 . CASSPQGDTQYF TGCGCCAGCAGCCCGCAGGGGGATACGCAGTATTTT
. TRBJ2-2 TRBV11-1 once CASSWGGAWTGELFF TGTGCCAGCAGCTGGGGGGGGGCTTGGACCGGGGAGCTGTTTTTT
TRBD2 TRBJ2-1 TRBV7-7 . CASSPREGPFRQFF TGTGCCAGCAGCCCGAGGGAGGGGCCCTTTCGGCAGTTCTTC
. TRBJ2-5 TRBV30 . CAWSNGNQETQYF TGTGCCTGGAGTAACGGGAACCAAGAGACCCAGTACTTC
. TRBJ2-5 TRBV18 . CASSPGAGETQYF TGTGCCAGCTCACCGGGAGCGGGCGAGACCCAGTACTTC
TRBD2 TRBJ2-1 TRBV5-6 . CASSLRRERAYNEQFF TGTGCCAGCAGCTTGAGGCGGGAGAGGGCCTACAATGAGCAGTTCTTC
TRBD1 TRBJ2-7 TRBV6-2/TRBV6-3 . CASSYSQGDEQYF TGTGCCAGCAGCTACTCACAGGGGGACGAGCAGTACTTC
. TRBJ1-1 TRBV2 . CASSDPVGGTEAFF TGTGCCAGCAGTGACCCAGTGGGGGGCACTGAAGCTTTCTTT
TRBD1 TRBJ2-3 TRBV9 . CASSAGARGQASDTQYF TGTGCCAGCAGCGCCGGAGCTCGGGGACAGGCCTCAGATACGCAGTATTTT
. TRBJ1-1 TRBV6-5 . CASSTPLGARDAFF TGTGCCAGCAGTACACCGTTAGGGGCGCGTGATGCTTTCTTT
. TRBJ1-2 TRBV3-1/TRBV3-2 . CASSRGKGGDYYGYTF TGTGCCAGCAGCCGAGGCAAGGGGGGGGATTACTATGGCTACACCTTC
TRBD1 TRBJ1-3 TRBV5-1 . CASSLIPGTDTIYF TGCGCCAGCAGCTTGATTCCTGGGACAGACACCATATATTTT
TRBD1 TRBJ2-5 TRBV15 . CATSPWTGARETQYF TGTGCCACCAGCCCGTGGACAGGCGCGAGAGAGACCCAGTACTTC
TRBD1 TRBJ2-1 TRBV5-4 . CASSPLGRTGIYNEQFF TGTGCCAGCAGCCCATTGGGTCGGACAGGAATATACAATGAGCAGTTCTTC
. TRBJ2-3 TRBV3-1/TRBV3-2 . CASSHGVHTDTQYF TGTGCCAGCAGCCACGGGGTTCACACAGATACGCAGTATTTT
. TRBJ2-2 TRBV28 . CASSYLGVGPNTGELFF TGTGCCAGCAGCTACCTAGGGGTTGGACCGAACACCGGGGAGCTGTTTTTT
TRBD1 TRBJ1-1 TRBV11-2 . CASSPPDRVSTEAFF TGTGCCAGCAGCCCCCCGGACAGGGTGAGCACTGAAGCTTTCTTT
. TRBJ2-1 TRBV7-9 once CASSLYGRSYNEQFF TGTGCCAGCAGCTTATATGGGCGCTCCTACAATGAGCAGTTCTTC
. TRBJ1-5 TRBV5-6 . CASSLSVYSNQPQHF TGTGCCAGCAGCTTGTCCGTATATAGCAATCAGCCCCAGCATTTT
. TRBJ1-2 TRBV28 . CASSSPMSTGYGYTF TGTGCCAGCAGTTCCCCAATGAGCACAGGCTATGGCTACACCTTC
. TRBJ2-5 TRBV6-6 . CASRYRGQYQETQYF TGTGCCAGCAGATACAGAGGACAGTACCAAGAGACCCAGTACTTC
TRBD2 TRBJ2-7 TRBV27 . CASSSRLAGAPYEQYF TGTGCCAGCAGTTCAAGACTAGCGGGCGCTCCCTACGAGCAGTACTTC
TRBD2 TRBJ2-3 TRBV29-1 . CSVHLTSGSADTQYF TGCAGCGTTCACCTAACTAGCGGGAGTGCAGATACGCAGTATTTT
. TRBJ1-1 TRBV7-2 . CASSLAFQVNTEAFF TGTGCCAGCAGCTTAGCGTTCCAGGTGAACACTGAAGCTTTCTTT
TRBD1 TRBJ1-1 TRBV6-6 . CASRPGQGARGTEAFF TGTGCCAGCAGACCGGGACAGGGGGCGCGGGGTACTGAAGCTTTCTTT
TRBD1 TRBJ2-7 TRBV11-2 . CASSQDRGPYEQYF TGTGCCAGCAGTCAGGACAGGGGGCCCTACGAGCAGTACTTC
TRBD2 TRBJ2-1 TRBV19 . CASSMKGLALPVYNEQFF TGTGCCAGTAGTATGAAAGGACTAGCCCTACCGGTATACAATGAGCAGTTCTTC
TRBD2 TRBJ2-5 TRBV4-2 . CASSQVVAGGENTQYF TGTGCCAGCAGCCAAGTGGTAGCGGGAGGAGAGAACACCCAGTACTTC
. TRBJ1-1 TRBV28 . CASSFSGQLNTEAFF TGTGCCAGCAGTTTCAGTGGACAGCTGAACACTGAAGCTTTCTTT
. TRBJ2-1 TRBV10-1 . CASSDPRGSYNEQFF TGCGCCAGCAGTGACCCAAGGGGCTCCTACAATGAGCAGTTCTTC
. TRBJ2-7 TRBV28 . CASSLWRTAPPSYEQYF TGTGCCAGCAGTTTATGGAGGACTGCGCCCCCGTCCTACGAGCAGTACTTC
TRBD1 TRBJ2-7 TRBV18 . CASSPGQGSYEQYF TGTGCCAGCTCACCGGGACAGGGCTCCTACGAGCAGTACTTC
. TRBJ2-2 TRBV4-1 . CASSPTGHLNTGELFF TGCGCCAGCAGCCCTACCGGACATTTGAACACCGGGGAGCTGTTTTTT
TRBD2 TRBJ2-3 TRBV5-1 . CASSLGLLAASTDTQYF TGCGCCAGCAGCTTGGGGCTACTAGCGGCTAGCACAGATACGCAGTATTTT
. TRBJ2-3 TRBV21-1 . CASSKAGTSSTDTQYF TGTGCCAGCAGCAAAGCCGGGACATCTAGCACAGATACGCAGTATTTT
. TRBJ1-2 TRBV5-1 . CASRFSGVDYGYTF TGCGCCAGCAGATTCTCAGGGGTCGACTATGGCTACACCTTC
TRBD1 TRBJ2-2 TRBV5-1 . CASSLGTANTGELFF TGCGCCAGCAGCTTAGGGACAGCGAACACCGGGGAGCTGTTTTTT
. TRBJ1-2 TRBV14 . CASSPESNRQKRYYGYTF TGTGCCAGCAGCCCCGAGTCAAATAGACAGAAGAGATACTATGGCTACACCTTC
. TRBJ2-2 TRBV24-1 few CATSDTGELFF TGTGCCACCAGCGACACCGGGGAGCTGTTTTTT
TRBD2 TRBJ2-1 TRBV28 . CASRLAGINNEQFF TGTGCCAGCAGACTAGCGGGAATTAACAATGAGCAGTTCTTC
TRBD2 TRBJ2-2 TRBV2 . CASSLLGLAGVNTGELFF TGTGCCAGCAGTTTACTCGGACTAGCGGGAGTTAACACCGGGGAGCTGTTTTTT